This is a list of T cell receptor beta chains from one sample in a study of blood T cell repertoires in COVID-19. TCRdb's table, derived via immunoSEQ multiplex PCR, lists solely in-frame clones and lacks some. The profile shows some 170,000 clones, approximately 78% of them singletons. Material: PBMCs or T cells enriched from blood (not recorded which). Receptor source: a woman in her fifties or sixties who had recovered from COVID-19. Both conserved end residues are part of each CDR3. D genes are given only for firm matches. Only part of the rows carry a size: once, few, many, or a class if the clone is expanded.

clone_size | j_call | d_call | v_call | cdr3_aa | cdr3_nt
NA | TRBJ2-7 | TRBD2 | TRBV4-1 | CASSQSTSGNSYEQYF | TGCGCCAGCAGCCAATCGACTAGCGGGAACTCCTACGAGCAGTACTTC
NA | TRBJ2-3 | NA | TRBV18 | CASSEVASTDTQYF | TGTGCCAGCTCAGAGGTAGCCAGCACAGATACGCAGTATTTT
NA | TRBJ2-2 | NA | TRBV11-3 | CASSGTGSTGELFF | TGTGCCAGCAGCGGTACAGGGTCCACCGGGGAGCTGTTTTTT
many | TRBJ2-7 | NA | TRBV30 | CAWRKPTRNYEQYF | TGTGCCTGGAGGAAACCGACTAGAAACTACGAGCAGTACTTC
NA | TRBJ1-2 | NA | TRBV30 | CAWKTRPFGQRNYGYTF | TGTGCCTGGAAGACACGACCGTTCGGACAGAGGAACTATGGCTACACCTTC
NA | TRBJ1-1 | TRBD1 | TRBV18 | CASSPGTGGIEAFF | TGTGCCAGCTCACCCGGGACAGGGGGCATTGAAGCTTTCTTT
NA | TRBJ2-2 | TRBD1 | TRBV7-3 | CASSTGQGTGELFF | TGTGCCAGCAGCACAGGACAGGGAACCGGGGAGCTGTTTTTT
NA | TRBJ1-5 | NA | TRBV28 | CASLNRGGNQPQHF | TGTGCCAGCTTAAATCGAGGCGGCAATCAGCCCCAGCATTTT
NA | TRBJ1-5 | NA | TRBV2 | CASGRGSNQPQHF | TGTGCCAGCGGTAGGGGGAGCAATCAGCCCCAGCATTTT
NA | TRBJ1-5 | TRBD1 | TRBV4-1 | CASSHKTGLEPQHF | TGCGCCAGCAGCCACAAGACAGGGTTGGAGCCCCAGCATTTT
NA | TRBJ2-7 | NA | TRBV12-2 | CASRLSGPGTGDPYEQYF | TGTGCAAGTCGCTTGTCCGGGCCCGGGACAGGGGACCCCTACGAGCAGTACTTC
few | TRBJ2-7 | NA | TRBV9 | CASSVAIQGEQYF | TGTGCCAGCAGCGTAGCCATTCAGGGCGAGCAGTACTTC
once | TRBJ2-2 | TRBD1 | TRBV6-5 | CASTWGQMNTGELFF | TGTGCCAGCACCTGGGGACAGATGAACACCGGGGAGCTGTTTTTT
once | TRBJ2-7 | TRBD1 | TRBV28 | CASSPGQTTYEQYF | TGTGCCAGCAGTCCGGGACAGACGACCTACGAGCAGTACTTC
few | TRBJ1-1 | TRBD1 | TRBV5-1 | CASSMEAGGYTEAFF | TGCGCCAGCAGCATGGAGGCAGGGGGTTACACTGAAGCTTTCTTT
NA | TRBJ2-4 | TRBD1 | TRBV7-6 | CASSPGGDKNIQYF | TGTGCCAGCAGTCCAGGGGGAGACAAAAACATTCAGTACTTC